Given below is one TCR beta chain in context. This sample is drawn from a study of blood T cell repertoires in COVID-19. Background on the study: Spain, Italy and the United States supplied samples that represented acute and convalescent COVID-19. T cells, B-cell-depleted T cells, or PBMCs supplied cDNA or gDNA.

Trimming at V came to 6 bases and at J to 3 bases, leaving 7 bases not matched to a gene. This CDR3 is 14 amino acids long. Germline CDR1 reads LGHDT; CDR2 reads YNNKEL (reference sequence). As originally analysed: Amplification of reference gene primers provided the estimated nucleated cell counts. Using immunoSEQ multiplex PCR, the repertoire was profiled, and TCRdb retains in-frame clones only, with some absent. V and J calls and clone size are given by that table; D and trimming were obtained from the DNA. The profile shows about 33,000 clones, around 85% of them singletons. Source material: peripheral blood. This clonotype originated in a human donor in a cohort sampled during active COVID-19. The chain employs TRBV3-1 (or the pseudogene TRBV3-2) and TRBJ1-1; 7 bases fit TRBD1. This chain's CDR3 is CASRPTGQYTEAFF. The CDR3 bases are TGTGCCAGCAGGCCCACGGGACAGTACACTGAAGCTTTCTTT.